The present T cell receptor (beta chain) was sequenced within a study of T cell responses to AZD1222 COVID-19 vaccine. General study results and limits: Females made up more of the donors, who were largely white British, and clonal diversity may have come out too low. Vaccination with two AZD1222 doses was followed by a rise in Spike-specific TCR breadth and depth.

Data came from immunoSEQ multiplex PCR; TCRdb stores just in-frame clones and leaves some out. This table holds 100,000 or so clones, 90% found once. This CDR3 contains 13 residues. Trimming took 7 bases from V and 0 from J, leaving 8 bases between them. CDR1 MDHEN and CDR2 SYDVKM come from the germline V gene. Turning to this clone: Its antigen is unidentified.

Sequenced material: peripheral blood, taken on day 0 of AZD1222 vaccination. This clonotype was obtained from an adult in good health. V gene TRBV28 combines with J gene TRBJ2-3, with unresolved D. In DNA, the CDR3 is TGTGCCAGCACTTTTACTAGCACAGATACGCAGTATTTT. Translation gives CASTFTSTDTQYF.